The rows below give T cell receptor beta chains drawn from one sample of a study of blood T cell repertoires in COVID-19. Sequencing used immunoSEQ multiplex PCR; TCRdb keeps in-frame clones, though not all of them. The sample has about 86,000 clones, roughly 84% seen once. Sequencing used peripheral blood. These TCRs come from a man aged 65-85 years with acute or convalescent COVID-19. The CDR3 runs from the conserved cysteine through the conserved F or W.

>TRBV9|TRBJ2-3
CASSVGPGSTDTQYF
>TRBV28|TRBJ1-2
CASSLPLGQGGTYGYTF
>TRBV10-1|TRBJ2-1
CASSESRAGGNNEQFF
>TRBV7-3|TRBJ1-2
CASSPGQGWSGGYTF
>TRBV4-1|TRBJ1-5
CASSQEYRQPQHF
>TRBV7-9|TRBJ2-2
CASSLTTAGELFF
>TRBV7-2|TRBJ2-7
CASSPTGFTYEQYF
>TRBV10-3|TRBJ2-3
CAISGPADTQYF
>TRBV2|TRBJ1-5
CASSWDRPNQPQHF
>TRBV3-1/TRBV3-2|TRBJ1-1
CASSPWDREEAFF
>TRBV5-6|TRBJ1-5
CASSSRVERNQPQHF